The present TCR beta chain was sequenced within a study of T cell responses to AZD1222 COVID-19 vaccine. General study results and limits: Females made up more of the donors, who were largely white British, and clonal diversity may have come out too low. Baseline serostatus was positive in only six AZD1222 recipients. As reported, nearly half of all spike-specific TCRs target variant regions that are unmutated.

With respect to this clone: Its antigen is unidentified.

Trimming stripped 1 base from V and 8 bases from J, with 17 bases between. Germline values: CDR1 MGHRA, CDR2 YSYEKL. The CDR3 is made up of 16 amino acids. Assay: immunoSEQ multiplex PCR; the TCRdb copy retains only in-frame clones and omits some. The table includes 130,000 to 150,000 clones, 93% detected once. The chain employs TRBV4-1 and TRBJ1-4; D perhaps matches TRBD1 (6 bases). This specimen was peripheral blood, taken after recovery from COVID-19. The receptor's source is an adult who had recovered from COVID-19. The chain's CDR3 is CASSQAYRALGEKLFF. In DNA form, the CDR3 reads TGCGCCAGCAGCCAAGCCTACAGGGCCCTAGGAGAAAAACTGTTTTTT.